A selection of T cell receptor beta chains follows, all from one sample in a study of blood T cell repertoires in COVID-19. TCRdb's table, derived via immunoSEQ multiplex PCR, lists solely in-frame clones and lacks some. Altogether 250,000 to 350,000 clones are present, about 87% being singletons, with the ten largest covering roughly 6.3%. The sequencing input was peripheral blood. These receptor sequences come from a woman in her fifties or sixties with COVID-19, enrolled during active disease. CDR3s include the opening cysteine and the closing phenylalanine or tryptophan. D genes are given only for firm matches. Clone size, where shown, is once, few, many, or a class for clones that have expanded.

V	size	J	D	DNA	CDR3
TRBV30	-	TRBJ2-2	-	TGTGCCTGGAGTACCAGGGCTGAGGAGCTGTTTTTT	CAWSTRAEELFF
TRBV5-8	-	TRBJ2-4	TRBD2	TGTGCCAGCAGCCCGGGAGGTCCGCGTTGGCCGGGGGGTGCCAAAAACATTCAGTACTTC	CASSPGGPRWPGGAKNIQYF
TRBV12-5	-	TRBJ1-2	TRBD1	TGTGCTAGTGGTTTTGGGACAGGGCATGGCTACACCTTC	CASGFGTGHGYTF
TRBV3-1/TRBV3-2	-	TRBJ1-5	-	TGTGCCAGCAGCCCAGAGGGCGGGGGAAATCAGCCCCAGCATTTT	CASSPEGGGNQPQHF
TRBV15	-	TRBJ2-3	-	TGTGCCACCAGGGGGCGACGGGCCGCGGATACGCAGTATTTT	CATRGRRAADTQYF
TRBV15	-	TRBJ1-3	-	TGTGCCACCAGCAGAGATTTTGGCGGCAACTCTGGAAACACCATATATTTT	CATSRDFGGNSGNTIYF
TRBV7-2	once	TRBJ1-1	-	TGTGCCAGCAGCTTAGTATTTGGGCAAAACACTGAAGCTTTCTTT	CASSLVFGQNTEAFF
TRBV19	-	TRBJ2-1	-	TGTGCCAGTAGTCTCTACAATGAGCAGTTCTTC	CASSLYNEQFF
TRBV18	once	TRBJ1-1	TRBD1	TGTGCCAGCTCACCCCTCAGGGGGCAGATGGACACTGAAGCTTTCTTT	CASSPLRGQMDTEAFF
TRBV7-2	-	TRBJ1-2	-	TGTGCCAGCGAACGAGGGGGAGTTGAGCCTGGCTACACCTTC	CASERGGVEPGYTF
TRBV30	-	TRBJ1-4	-	TGTGCCTGGAGGTGGGGGCCCGACGAAAAACTGTTTTTT	CAWRWGPDEKLFF
TRBV5-1	-	TRBJ1-1	-	TGCGCCAGCAGCACGGGACAGAACACTGAAGCTTTCTTT	CASSTGQNTEAFF
TRBV27	-	TRBJ1-1	TRBD1	TGTGCCAGCAGACCGGGACAGGGGTATGACACTGAAGCTTTCTTT	CASRPGQGYDTEAFF
TRBV27	-	TRBJ2-1	TRBD2	TGTGCCAGCAGTTCCCCCCACCGCGGGAGGGCCCGGGATGAGCAGTTCTTC	CASSSPHRGRARDEQFF
TRBV6-5	-	TRBJ2-2	-	TGTGCCAGCAGTTACGAGCGGCGGAACACCGGGGAGCTGTTTTTT	CASSYERRNTGELFF
TRBV25-1	once	TRBJ1-2	TRBD1	TGTGCCAGCAGTGATAATACCCTTACAGGGGCAGGCTATGGCTACACCTTC	CASSDNTLTGAGYGYTF
TRBV15	-	TRBJ2-5	-	TGTGCCACCAGCAGAGATTCCGGGGTAGCGGAAGAGACCCAGTACTTC	CATSRDSGVAEETQYF